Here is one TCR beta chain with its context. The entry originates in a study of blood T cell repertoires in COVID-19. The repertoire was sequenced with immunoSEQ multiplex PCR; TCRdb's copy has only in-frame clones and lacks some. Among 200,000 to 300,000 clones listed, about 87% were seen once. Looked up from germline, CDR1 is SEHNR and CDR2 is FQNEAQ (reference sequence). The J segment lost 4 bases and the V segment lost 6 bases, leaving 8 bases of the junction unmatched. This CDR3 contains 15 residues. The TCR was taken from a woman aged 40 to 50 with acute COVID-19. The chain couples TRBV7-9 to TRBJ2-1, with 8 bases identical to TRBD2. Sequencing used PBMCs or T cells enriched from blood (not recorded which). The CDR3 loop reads CASSYPGLVYNEQFF. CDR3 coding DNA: TGTGCCAGCAGTTATCCGGGACTAGTGTACAATGAGCAGTTCTTC.